Listed here are 15 T cell receptor beta chains from one sample, sequenced in a study of blood T cells in healthy people across ages (dated by TCRdb to about 2015). To prepare the library, 5' RACE was applied. The sequencer listed for this sample is Illumina HiSeq 2500. The second PCR ran for roughly 7 to 11 cycles and used a J-beta primer mix along with a sample-barcoded 5' primer. Clones were called with MiXCR by TCRdb after fastp trimmed the public reads at Q25, and only in-frame beta chains were retained. Rows matching on CDR3 protein sequence are summarized as one entry with the most common DNA and genes. For this sample the table gives more than 650,000 distinct CDR3 sequences, of which roughly 26% were detected only once. Roughly 3.1% of the sample is in the top ten clones. Separately, the same data were catalogued under a study of T cells of mothers and their children.

The sequenced sample was blood. These receptors were obtained from a boy aged 5-17 years in good health.

The rearrangement uses TRBV3-1 and TRBJ1-4; D is unresolved. V lost 4 bases and J lost 5, with 17 bases in between. Germline V CDR1 and CDR2: LGHDT, YNNKEL (reference sequence). The CDR3 is 16 residues long. The CDR3, as DNA: TGTGCCAGCAGCCCTCATCAAAAAGGGAAAAATGAAAAACTGTTTTTT. Translated: CASSPHQKGKNEKLFF.

The chain links TRBV20-1 to TRBJ2-1; 7 nucleotides line up with TRBD2. CDR1 and CDR2 from the germline V gene are DFQATT and SNEGSKA (reference sequence). Trimming took 3 bases from V and 0 from J; bases not matched to a gene: 8. CDR3 length: 16 amino acids. The DNA of the CDR3 is TGCAGTGCTAGTCGCGACGGGGGGAGCTCCTACAATGAGCAGTTCTTC. Translating it yields CSASRDGGSSYNEQFF.

This clonotype was seen only a few times. The J gene is TRBJ1-4, the V gene TRBV20-1; TRBD1 matches 9 bases. The CDR3 covers 14 residues. The V gene end was trimmed by 6 bases and the J gene end by 7 bases; junction bases not matched to a gene: 9. Germline CDR1 reads DFQATT; CDR2 reads SNEGSKA (reference sequence). The CDR3 nucleotides read TGCAGTGCCGCCGGGACAGGGCGAGGTGAAAAACTGTTTTTT. The encoded protein is CSAAGTGRGEKLFF.

This clonotype appeared a few times. The DNA for the CDR3 is TGTGCCAGCTCTCCGGGGTTAGATCGGGAGACCCAGTACTTC. Translation: CASSPGLDRETQYF. The chain uses TRBV18 and TRBJ2-7; possibly TRBD2 for D (5 bases). The J call may not be correct, given that the DNA end is closer to TRBJ2-5. The CDR3 consists of 14 residues. CDR1 is KGHSH, CDR2 LQKENI, per germline.

This clonotype was counted at least ten times. The chain is built from TRBV12-5 and TRBJ2-1; weak D call: TRBD1 (5 bases). In germline, CDR1 is LGHNT, CDR2 FRNRAP. The CDR3 totals 13 residues. Trimming pared 6 bases from V and 5 bases from J, leaving 11 bases between. The CDR3 DNA reads as TGTGCTAGTGGCACAGACAGCCACAATGAGCAGTTCTTC. Translated: CASGTDSHNEQFF.

This clonotype was seen a handful of times. At one end, the junction sequence differs from germline, possibly due to a read error. V and J are TRBV28 and TRBJ1-2; D not resolved. There are 13 residues in the CDR3. CDR1 and CDR2 from the germline V gene are MDHEN and SYDVKM. DNA for the CDR3: TGTGCCAGCAGAATCGGACCTAATTATGGCTACACCTTC. Its translation is CASRIGPNYGYTF.

CDR3 DNA sequence: TGTGCCAGCATCAGGACAGGGGAAGCTAACTATGGCTACACCTTC. Its translation: CASIRTGEANYGYTF. V is TRBV12-3 or TRBV12-4 and J is TRBJ1-2, with 9 bases matching TRBD1. Unmatched junction bases numbered 6, after V lost 7 bases and J lost 0 bases. The CDR3 has 15 amino acids.

This chain's CDR3 is CSARIGGARETQYF. The CDR3, as DNA: TGCAGTGCTAGAATCGGTGGGGCCAGGGAGACCCAGTACTTC. The chain employs TRBV20-1 and TRBJ2-5, with D perhaps matching TRBD1 (5 bases). Germline V CDR1 and CDR2: DFQATT, SNEGSKA (reference sequence). V shed 2 bases and J shed 5 bases, with 15 bases lying between them. This CDR3 comprises 14 residues.

This rearrangement joins TRBV5-1 to TRBJ1-1; D is uncertain. V lost 0 bases to trimming and J lost 8 bases, with 11 bases between them. The CDR3 has 13 amino acids. The germline CDR1 and CDR2 sequences are SGHRS and YFSETQ. CDR3 bases: TGCGCCAGCAGCTTGGACAGAGGCGGGGAAGCTTTCTTT. Residues: CASSLDRGGEAFF.

This clonotype was counted only a few times. V is TRBV13 and J is TRBJ1-1; 8 nucleotides line up with TRBD1. With V trimmed by 5 bases and J by 7 bases, 18 bases remained unmatched. This CDR3 has 17 amino acids. Per the germline V gene, CDR1 is PRHDT and CDR2 is FYEKMQ (reference sequence). The CDR3 sequence: CASSHSWEQGGAGEAFF. The CDR3 DNA follows: TGTGCCAGCAGCCACTCGTGGGAACAGGGGGGCGCCGGTGAAGCTTTCTTT.

This clonotype was seen more than once but under ten times. The V and J genes are TRBV27 and TRBJ1-5; D gene unclear. Germline assignment: CDR1 MNHEY and CDR2 SMNVEV (reference sequence). The V and J ends lost 6 bases and 2 bases respectively, with 11 bases between them. The CDR3 runs to 14 residues. CDR3 loop: CASSSLDGNQPQHF. In DNA form, the CDR3 reads TGTGCCAGCAGCAGCCTCGACGGCAATCAGCCCCAGCATTTT.

The chain uses TRBV27 and TRBJ2-5, with 14 bases lining up with TRBD2. The J call may be faulty, since TRBJ2-1 better matches the DNA end. Germline CDR1 MNHEY, CDR2 SMNVEV (reference sequence). The CDR3 is 15 residues long. The CDR3 nucleotides are TGTGCCAGCAGTGGCGGGACTAGCGGGGGCCAAGAGCAGTTCTTC. Its translation is CASSGGTSGGQEQFF.

The chain is built from TRBV20-1 and TRBJ2-3; D not certain. Looked up from germline, CDR1 is DFQATT and CDR2 is SNEGSKA (reference sequence). The ends were cut back, 0 bases at V and 4 bases at J, with 14 bases in the middle. This CDR3 contains 15 residues. Written as DNA, the CDR3 is TGCAGTGCTAGAGATATAGGAATAGATCCAGATACGCAGTATTTT. This sequence encodes CSARDIGIDPDTQYF.

The V call is TRBV14, the J call TRBJ1-4, with D unresolved. The germline V and J ends were trimmed by 5 bases and 6 bases, with 7 bases remaining between them. CDR1 is SGHDN, CDR2 FVKESK, per germline. The CDR3 covers 12 residues. The CDR3 reads CASSTDYEKLFF. The CDR3 region has the DNA TGTGCCAGCAGCACAGACTATGAAAAACTGTTTTTT.

The chain combines TRBV27 with TRBJ2-7; TRBD1 agrees at 8 bases. The CDR3 has 15 amino acids. Germline-derived CDR1 and CDR2 are MNHEY and SMNVEV (reference sequence). J gave up 2 bases and V 4 bases, and 7 bases lay outside the gene matches. The CDR3 DNA reads TGTGCCAGCAGTTCAGTGACAGGGGCGACCTACGAGCAGTACTTC. It is translated as CASSSVTGATYEQYF.